The rows below give T cell receptor beta chains drawn from one sample of a study of blood T cell repertoires in COVID-19. Clones were sequenced by immunoSEQ multiplex PCR, and TCRdb holds only the in-frame ones, with some missing. The table has 140,000 to 150,000 clones, approximately 80% seen once. The sample consisted of peripheral blood. The source of these receptors is a man aged 55 to 70 with active or convalescent COVID-19. Each CDR3 is given with its conserved first and last residue. A D gene is named only where the DNA matches it firmly. The listing skips clone size in some rows; elsewhere it reads once, few, many or a size class.

clone_size	v_call	j_call	d_call	cdr3_aa	cdr3_nt
-	TRBV5-1	TRBJ2-2	-	CASSFGGSTGELFF	TGCGCCAGCAGCTTCGGCGGGTCCACCGGGGAGCTGTTTTTT
-	TRBV28	TRBJ1-5	TRBD1	CASRVRGDHQPQHF	TGTGCCAGCAGGGTCAGGGGGGACCATCAGCCCCAGCATTTT
once	TRBV19	TRBJ1-2	-	CASSNRLAPNYGYTF	TGTGCCAGTAGTAACCGATTGGCACCAAACTATGGCTACACCTTC
-	TRBV28	TRBJ2-7	-	CASRSGDSAPYEQYF	TGTGCCAGCAGATCGGGGGACAGTGCCCCCTACGAGCAGTACTTC
-	TRBV5-6	TRBJ2-7	TRBD2	CASSFTSGRLGSSYEQYF	TGTGCCAGCAGCTTTACAAGCGGGAGGTTGGGGAGTTCCTACGAGCAGTACTTC
-	TRBV10-3	TRBJ2-7	-	CAISEWAGAGYEQYF	TGTGCCATCAGTGAGTGGGCAGGGGCTGGCTACGAGCAGTACTTC
-	TRBV19	TRBJ2-2	-	CASSAGTLLTGELFF	TGTGCCAGTAGTGCCGGGACTCTCCTCACCGGGGAGCTGTTTTTT
-	TRBV7-9	TRBJ1-4	TRBD1	CASSPTGVVQEKLFF	TGTGCCAGCAGCCCCACAGGGGTTGTGCAAGAAAAACTGTTTTTT
-	TRBV2	TRBJ1-6	TRBD1	CASRESGVRGRSPLHF	TGTGCCAGCAGGGAATCGGGTGTCAGGGGGCGATCACCCCTCCACTTT
-	TRBV15	TRBJ2-5	TRBD1	CATNPGQRVETQYF	TGTGCCACCAACCCGGGACAGAGGGTGGAGACCCAGTACTTC
-	TRBV5-1	TRBJ2-7	TRBD1	CASSAGQARSEQYF	TGCGCCAGCAGCGCCGGACAGGCTCGGAGCGAGCAGTACTTC
-	TRBV7-9	TRBJ2-7	TRBD1	CASSLSGQGGHEQYF	TGTGCCAGCAGCTTGAGTGGACAGGGGGGCCACGAGCAGTACTTC
-	TRBV13	TRBJ1-5	TRBD1	CASSLGNPQGNGQPQHF	TGTGCCAGCAGCTTAGGAAATCCACAGGGGAATGGGCAGCCCCAGCATTTT
once	TRBV2	TRBJ2-7	-	CASSQQGYEQYF	TGTGCCAGCAGCCAACAGGGCTACGAGCAGTACTTC
few	TRBV6-5	TRBJ2-7	-	CASSYGLGEQYF	TGTGCCAGCAGTTACGGGCTCGGCGAGCAGTACTTC
-	TRBV7-2	TRBJ2-5	-	CASSLAGRVETQYF	TGTGCCAGCAGCTTAGCGGGCAGGGTGGAGACCCAGTACTTC
-	TRBV28	TRBJ2-6	-	CASMSLSGANVLTF	TGTGCCAGTATGTCTTTGTCTGGGGCCAACGTCCTGACTTTC
-	TRBV24-1	TRBJ2-7	TRBD1	CATSATGQGASEQYF	TGTGCCACCAGTGCCACCGGACAGGGGGCCTCCGAGCAGTACTTC
once	TRBV15	TRBJ1-4	-	CATSRKGWENEKLFF	TGTGCCACCAGCAGGAAGGGCTGGGAGAATGAAAAACTGTTTTTT
-	TRBV2	TRBJ2-7	TRBD1	CASSEGTGVETSEQYF	TGTGCCAGCAGTGAAGGGACAGGGGTGGAGACTTCCGAGCAGTACTTC
-	TRBV6-5	TRBJ1-4	-	CATRLRQSEKLFF	TGTGCCACCAGACTACGCCAAAGTGAAAAACTGTTTTTT
-	TRBV18	TRBJ2-7	TRBD1	CASSPSSTGENEQYF	TGTGCCAGCTCACCCTCGTCGACAGGGGAGAACGAGCAGTACTTC
once	TRBV6-2/TRBV6-3	TRBJ1-2	-	CASSYRPPESYYGYTF	TGTGCCAGCAGTTACCGCCCCCCGGAGTCCTACTATGGCTACACCTTC
-	TRBV3-1/TRBV3-2	TRBJ2-1	TRBD2	CASSQGGTSANEQFF	TGTGCCAGCAGCCAAGGGGGGACTAGCGCGAATGAGCAGTTCTTC
few	TRBV11-3	TRBJ2-7	-	CASSLTRGSYEQYF	TGTGCCAGCAGCTTAACGCGGGGATCCTACGAGCAGTACTTC
few	TRBV18	TRBJ1-1	-	CASSPPGRYTEAFF	TGTGCCAGCTCACCACCGGGGCGGTACACTGAAGCTTTCTTT
few	TRBV28	TRBJ2-3	TRBD1	CASSSRTGWDTQYF	TGTGCCAGCAGTTCGCGGACAGGGTGGGATACGCAGTATTTT
-	TRBV28	TRBJ2-7	TRBD2	CASSESGTSGYEQYF	TGTGCCAGCAGTGAGAGCGGGACTAGCGGCTACGAGCAGTACTTC
-	TRBV21-1	TRBJ2-7	-	CASSKGPGTGVSYEQYF	TGTGCCAGCAGCAAGGGACCCGGGACAGGGGTCTCCTACGAGCAGTACTTC
-	TRBV9	TRBJ2-2	-	CASSVNERGNTGELFF	TGTGCCAGCAGCGTGAACGAAAGGGGGAACACCGGGGAGCTGTTTTTT
-	TRBV11-2	TRBJ2-5	-	CASSLSSGTPQETQYF	TGTGCCAGCAGCTTAAGTTCAGGGACACCCCAAGAGACCCAGTACTTC
-	TRBV5-1	TRBJ2-7	-	CASSLGQPSDEQYF	TGCGCCAGCAGCTTAGGACAGCCGTCGGACGAGCAGTACTTC
-	TRBV4-1	TRBJ1-3	-	CASSQDSGGLSGNTIYF	TGCGCCAGCAGCCAAGATTCGGGGGGCCTCTCTGGAAACACCATATATTTT
-	TRBV5-5	TRBJ2-1	TRBD1	CASSRTGIYNEQFF	TGTGCCAGCAGCCGGACAGGAATTTACAATGAGCAGTTCTTC
-	TRBV7-3	TRBJ2-7	-	CASSLSGTGTYEQYF	TGTGCCAGCAGCTTAAGTGGGACTGGAACCTACGAGCAGTACTTC
-	TRBV28	TRBJ1-5	-	CASSFLGLGQPQHF	TGTGCCAGCAGTTTCTTGGGGCTGGGGCAGCCCCAGCATTTT
-	TRBV15	TRBJ1-1	-	CATSRVSGFEAFF	TGTGCCACCAGCAGAGTTTCAGGGTTTGAAGCTTTCTTT